A single sample is the source of the 4 T cell receptor beta chains below, sequenced in a study of OX40 agonist ivuxolimab in advanced cancers. The library relied on the immunoSEQ multiplex PCR assay. Drawn from immuneACCESS, this table holds only the in-frame rearrangements with V and J called that TCRdb kept. Clones are partly lost; checked studies trace under half to an unresolved V gene and leave the rest unexplained. Counted in this sample were some 80,000 clones; around 94% of them appeared once. About a fifth of the sample lies in the top ten. The starting material was CD4+ or CD8+ T cells sorted from blood, obtained in a trial of the OX40 agonist ivuxolimab. These receptors came from an adult with an advanced solid tumor such as melanoma, head and neck, liver or kidney cancer.

The rearrangement joins TRBV6-5 to TRBJ2-7; D not resolved. CDR1 is MNHEY and CDR2 is SVGAGI in the germline V gene. The CDR3 runs 13 residues. Trimming pared 6 bases from V and 3 bases from J, leaving 12 bases between. The CDR3 DNA sequence: TGTGCCAGCAGCCTTCATCGATACTACGAGCAGTACTTC. It encodes CASSLHRYYEQYF.

This rearrangement joins TRBV11-2 to TRBJ1-6, with D perhaps TRBD1 (5 bases). CDR1 and CDR2 (germline): SGHAT, FQNNGV. The CDR3 loop spans 16 amino acids. V was shortened by 5 bases and J by 7 bases, with 18 bases between the two germline ends. The chain's CDR3 is CASSQYPGRANSPLHF. Written as DNA, the CDR3 is TGTGCCAGCAGCCAATACCCGGGACGGGCAAATTCACCCCTCCACTTT.

This sequence joins TRBV6-5 and TRBJ1-3, with D uncertain. This CDR3 spans 14 amino acids. The germline CDR1 and CDR2 sequences are MNHEY and SVGAGI. Trimming stripped 5 bases from V and 0 bases from J, with 8 bases between. In nucleotides, the CDR3 is TGTGCCAGCAGTCTCCGGGACTCTGGAAACACCATATATTTT. Translating it yields CASSLRDSGNTIYF.

The V and J genes are TRBV12-5 and TRBJ1-1; D gene ambiguous. Germline V gene lookup returns CDR1 LGHNT and CDR2 FRNRAP. The CDR3 is 12 residues long. Trimming left V 8 bases short and J 1 base short, with 8 bases between. The CDR3 DNA follows: TGTGCTAGTTCGGCAGGGAACACTGAAGCTTTCTTT. It translates to CASSAGNTEAFF. The entire variable domain, with the rest obtained from reference TRBV12-5 and TRBJ1-1, is as follows: DARVTQTPRHKVTEMGQEVTMRCQPILGHNTVFWYRQTMMQGLELLAYFRNRAPLDDSGMPKDRFSAEMPDATLATLKIQPSEPRDSAVYFCASSAGNTEAFFGQGTRLTVV.